This T cell receptor (beta chain) was identified during a study of blood T cell repertoires in COVID-19. On the study more broadly: PBMCs, B-cell-depleted T cells, or T cells were the source of the cDNA or gDNA that made up the material.

Clones were sequenced by immunoSEQ multiplex PCR, and TCRdb holds only the in-frame ones, with some missing. The data show 200,000 to 300,000 clones, 75% to 85% seen once. This CDR3 has 13 amino acids. Trimming took off 7 bases at V and 0 bases at J, with 8 bases between the two ends. The germline V gene encodes CDR1 KGHDR and CDR2 SFDVKD. The V and J genes are TRBV24-1 and TRBJ1-1; the D gene is possibly TRBD1 (6 bases). The material sequenced was PBMCs or T cells enriched from blood (not recorded which). The source is a woman aged 45 to 65 with acute COVID-19. CDR3 residues: CATRDSMNTEAFF. The CDR3 DNA is TGTGCCACCAGGGACAGCATGAACACTGAAGCTTTCTTT.